This entry features one T cell receptor beta chain sequence. The antigen is not known. Compared with germline, one end of the junction differs, possibly owing to a read error. This sample is part of a study of T cell repertoires in cytomegalovirus infection. The germline gives CDR1 SQVTM, CDR2 ANQGSEA. The CDR3 is made up of 15 amino acids. MiXCR was run by TCRdb on the reads, yielding one entry per CDR3 protein. The repertoire has over 40,000 distinct CDR3 sequences, about 21% of them found once; the top ten carry roughly 50%. The V call is TRBV29-1, the J call TRBJ2-7; 15 bases align to TRBD2. Material: CD8+ T cells from cultured PBMCs, obtained from culture after CMV antigen stimulation. This clonotype was obtained from a human donor in good health (CMV status not recorded). Some clones in this sample may be carry-over from other donors' samples. CDR3 nucleotide sequence: TGCAGCGTTGAAGACAGGACTAGCGGGGGGGAACGCTTTTTCTTC. Its protein product is CSVEDRTSGGERFFF.